One and the same sample provided the 10 T cell receptor beta chains below, sequenced in a study of blood T cells in healthy people across ages. Through a sample-barcoded 5' primer and a J-beta primer mix, a second PCR was run for about 6 to 11 cycles. TCRdb analysed the 5' RACE reads with MiXCR anew, one entry per CDR3 protein. The sample yields about 1.1 million distinct CDR3 sequences, roughly two fifths seen once. Sequencing input: blood. These receptors were taken from a man between 18 and 35 years old in good health.

The V call is TRBV20-1, the J call TRBJ2-5; D is perhaps TRBD1 (6 bases). V was clipped by 0 bases and J by 11 bases, with 22 bases between them. Germline CDR1 DFQATT, CDR2 SNEGSKA (reference sequence). CDR3 length: 15 residues. The CDR3 is CSARDLATGPNEQYF. CDR3 nucleotides: TGCAGTGCTAGAGACTTGGCGACAGGTCCCAATGAGCAGTACTTC.

In its sample, this clonotype was seen many times. This sequence joins TRBV20-1 and TRBJ2-7; D may match TRBD1 or TRBD2 (5 bases each). Trimming left V 7 bases short and J 2 bases short, with 15 bases between. The CDR3 covers 13 residues. Germline V gene data show CDR1 as DFQATT and CDR2 as SNEGSKA (reference sequence). CDR3 sequence (DNA): TGCAGTGGTAACAATGAGGGGACCTACGAGCAGTACTTC. It codes for CSGNNEGTYEQYF.

V is TRBV7-2 and J is TRBJ1-6; D is undetermined. CDR3 length equals 13 residues. V lost 2 bases and J lost 7, with 6 bases in between. CDR1 SGHTA and CDR2 FQGNSA come from the germline V gene. The CDR3 nucleotides read TGTGCCAGCAGCTTAAGGGCAAATTCACCCCTCCACTTT. It yields the protein CASSLRANSPLHF.

This clonotype was seen only a few times. The chain joins TRBV2 to TRBJ1-2; TRBD1 matches 7 bases. V trimming: 3 bases; J trimming: 1 base; junction bases outside the gene matches: 5. The CDR3 sequence is 15 residues long. Germline assignment: CDR1 SNHLY and CDR2 FYNNEI. CDR3: CASSDLGQSNYGYTF. CDR3 nucleotides: TGTGCCAGCAGTGACCTGGGACAGAGTAACTATGGCTACACCTTC.

The rearrangement uses TRBV6-1 and TRBJ1-4, with D tentatively TRBD1 (5 bases). This CDR3 has 14 amino acids. Germline V gene lookup returns CDR1 MNHNS and CDR2 SASEGT. Trimming shortened V by 6 bases and J by 8 bases, and 16 bases separated the two germline ends. For the CDR3, the DNA is TGTGCCAGCAGCATCGGGGGGATGGACGAAAAACTGTTTTTT. Translating it yields CASSIGGMDEKLFF.

This clonotype was seen more than once but under ten times. V and J are TRBV20-1 and TRBJ1-2; TRBD1 agrees at 7 bases. V lost 4 bases and J lost 8; bases outside the gene matches: 10. Per the germline V gene, CDR1 is DFQATT and CDR2 is SNEGSKA (reference sequence). The CDR3 spans 13 residues. The CDR3 DNA is TGCAGTGCTACATGGGACAGTCGAAAAGGCTACACCTTC. It codes for CSATWDSRKGYTF.

This clonotype has more than one count but fewer than ten. As DNA, the CDR3 is TGTGCCAGCAGCTTGGCCCGGACTGGAGACTACACCTTC. Residues: CASSLARTGDYTF. The genes are TRBV5-6 and TRBJ1-2; D ambiguous. This CDR3 region has 13 residues. CDR1 is SGHDT, CDR2 YYEEEE, per germline. With 0 bases removed from V and 10 bases from J, the gap between germline ends came to 13 bases. Variable domain in full (rest from reference TRBV5-6 and TRBJ1-2): DAGVTQSPTHLIKTRGQQVTLRCSPKSGHDTVSWYQQALGQGPQFIFQYYEEEERQRGNFPDRFSGHQFPNYSSELNVNALLLGDSALYLCASSLARTGDYTFGSGTRLTVV.

This clonotype was observed a few times. J is TRBJ1-1 and V is TRBV29-1; D ambiguous. Trimming took 7 bases from V and 1 from J, leaving 10 bases between them. The germline gives CDR1 SQVTM, CDR2 ANQGSEA. The CDR3 spans 12 residues. CDR3 in DNA: TGCAGCGGAACGACGGGGAACACTGAAGCTTTCTTT. This codes for CSGTTGNTEAFF.

CDR3 bases: TGTGCCAGCAGTTTCCACGCGGGGGGGCACTACGAGCAGTACTTC. The encoded protein is CASSFHAGGHYEQYF. The chain is built from TRBV12-3 or TRBV12-4 and TRBJ2-7, with TRBD2 matching 9 bases. V gave up 3 bases and J gave up 3 bases; unmatched junction bases: 6. The CDR3 extends over 15 amino acids.

This clonotype was counted between two and nine times. This chain links TRBV28 with TRBJ2-1; 8 bases map to TRBD1. Trimming removed 3 bases from V and 6 bases from J; junction bases left unmatched: 13. CDR3 size: 17 residues. CDR1 MDHEN and CDR2 SYDVKM come from the germline V gene. CDR3 bases: TGTGCCAGCAGTTTGTCGGGACAGGTTTATAATCTCAATGAGCAGTTCTTC. Encoded protein: CASSLSGQVYNLNEQFF.